This entry describes one T cell receptor beta chain. The sample originates from a study of shared clonotypes between healthy human individuals. This CDR3 comprises 14 residues. Trimming removed 2 bases at V and 2 bases at J, with 9 bases between. Germline V lookup: CDR1 MDHEN, CDR2 SYDVKM. Execution of the assay was at deep level. Replicate PCRs from sorted subsets contained around 190 ng DNA, which is around 29,000 T cell genomes. The assay was immunoSEQ multiplex PCR, and TCRdb's table has in-frame clones only and misses some. The repertoire has 2.3 million or so clones, just over 90% of them found once; the top ten carry 0.39%.

This clonotype was sampled from a man between 18 and 29 years old in good health. Some clones in this sample may be carry-over from other donors' samples. Sequencing was carried out using naive CD4+ T cells from PBMCs. Indicated subset: CD45RA+ positively selected. V is TRBV28 and J is TRBJ1-1, with D unclear. The CDR3 nucleotides are TGTGCCAGCAGTTTACGGTACGGAAACACTGAAGCTTTCTTT. The encoded protein is CASSLRYGNTEAFF.